The 4 T cell receptor beta chains given below trace back to one sample, sequenced in a study of cytomegalovirus exposure and HLA in healthy donors. PCR was performed using 60 Vbeta and 13 Jbeta primers. Libraries were prepared by immunoSEQ multiplex PCR; TCRdb keeps only in-frame clonotypes and omits some of them. The table lists approximately 130,000 clones, roughly 82% of them singletons. Material for sequencing was PBMCs. Every receptor here comes from a woman aged 40 to 50 in good health and CMV-seropositive.

The chain uses TRBV5-6 and TRBJ1-6; TRBD1 is a possible D gene (6 bases). The CDR3 runs 14 residues. The V gene's germline CDR1 is SGHDT and CDR2 YYEEEE. V shed 2 bases and J shed 7 bases, with 10 bases lying between them. The chain's CDR3 is CASSFTDRNSPLHF. CDR3 sequence (DNA): TGTGCCAGCAGCTTCACCGACAGGAATTCACCCCTCCACTTT.

This rearrangement joins TRBV15 to TRBJ2-5, with D possibly being TRBD2 (6 bases). Germline-derived CDR1 and CDR2 are LNHNV and YYDKDF (reference sequence). The ends were cut back, 4 bases at V and 4 bases at J, with 16 bases in the middle. This CDR3 contains 15 residues. CDR3 nucleotide sequence: TGTGCCACCAGCAAGATGGCGGGACTCACAGAGACCCAGTACTTC. This sequence encodes CATSKMAGLTETQYF.

As to this clone: Germline and junction disagree at one end, which may indicate a read error. The rearrangement uses TRBV7-9 and TRBJ1-1, with no clear D. The CDR3 loop spans 14 amino acids. Germline V gene data show CDR1 as SEHNR and CDR2 as FQNEAQ (reference sequence). The CDR3 reads CASSLSAVNSEAFF. The CDR3 DNA reads TGTGCCAGCAGCTTAAGCGCGGTGAACTCTGAAGCTTTCTTT.

The rearrangement links TRBV30 to TRBJ1-6; D call uncertain. This CDR3 has 13 amino acids. V lost 4 bases and J lost 4, with 8 bases in between. CDR1 and CDR2 from the germline V gene are GTSNPN and SVGIG (reference sequence). CDR3 in amino acids: CAWIGGYNSPLHF. The CDR3 DNA follows: TGTGCCTGGATAGGAGGGTATAATTCACCCCTCCACTTT.